The 16 T cell receptor beta chains below all came from one sample that was sequenced in a study of T cells in Graves' hyperthyroidism and ophthalmopathy. Amplification targeted TCR beta CDR3 regions from RNA transcripts. Primed by the HTBI set, a first-round RT-PCR was run on the TCR CDR3. TCRdb re-called the multiplex PCR reads with MiXCR, one entry per CDR3 protein. This sample yields approximately 740,000 distinct CDR3 sequences, of which 14% are seen a single time; 10% to 13% belongs to the top ten. The sequencing input was blood. The receptors were sampled from a woman younger than 30 with Graves' hyperthyroidism.

CDR3 in DNA: TGTGCCAGCAGCGTAGGGCTAGCGGGAGAGGGAGAGACCCAGTACTTC. Protein product: CASSVGLAGEGETQYF. The genes are TRBV9 and TRBJ2-5, with 10 bases that match TRBD2. V was pared by 0 bases and J by 4 bases, with 6 bases of the junction left unmatched. The CDR3 has 16 residues. Germline loops: CDR1 SGDLS, CDR2 YYNGEE.

The chain uses TRBV18 and TRBJ2-1, with TRBD2 as a possible D gene (6 bases). The CDR3 runs to 15 residues. Trimming took 2 bases from V and 6 from J, leaving 14 bases between them. CDR1 and CDR2 (germline): KGHSH, LQKENI. The DNA of the CDR3 is TGTGCCAGCTCACCAGGGGCGGGATGGAGCAATGAGCAGTTCTTC. Its protein product is CASSPGAGWSNEQFF. Full variable domain (rest looked up from reference TRBV18 and TRBJ2-1): NAGVMQNPRHLVRRRGQEARLRCSPMKGHSHVYWYRQLPEEGLKFMVYLQKENIIDESGMPKERFSAEFPKEGPSILRIQQVVRGDSAAYFCASSPGAGWSNEQFFGPGTRLTVL.

The sample holds many counts of this clonotype. This chain connects TRBV20-1 to TRBJ2-7; a possible D gene is TRBD2 (6 bases). Germline V gene sequence: CDR1 DFQATT, CDR2 SNEGSKA (reference sequence). The CDR3 totals 13 residues. Between the trimmed V and J ends, which lost 2 bases and 4 bases, there was a span of 12 bases. The CDR3 coding sequence is TGCAGTGCTAGACGGGGCGGGAATTACGAGCAGTACTTC. Encoded protein: CSARRGGNYEQYF.

This clonotype came up many times. The CDR3: CASSLVTSGRAGYNEQFF. CDR3 coding DNA: TGTGCCAGCAGCTTAGTAACTAGCGGGAGGGCCGGGTACAATGAGCAGTTCTTC. The chain combines TRBV7-8 with TRBJ2-1; the match to TRBD2 covers 13 bases. V gave up 1 base and J gave up 4 bases; unmatched junction bases: 7. The V gene's germline CDR1 is SGHVS and CDR2 FQNEAQ. The CDR3 has 18 amino acids.

This clonotype appeared a few times. This rearrangement joins TRBV2 to TRBJ2-4; 7 bases fit TRBD1. CDR3 length equals 13 residues. Germline CDR1 is SNHLY and CDR2 is FYNNEI. J lost 9 bases, V lost 7 bases, and 9 bases had no gene match. This CDR3 is CASNLLTGIIQYF. The CDR3 nucleotides are TGTGCCAGCAACCTACTGACAGGGATCATTCAGTACTTC.

This clonotype showed up many times. CDR3 protein: CASSPVHEFSYEQYF. As DNA, the CDR3 is TGTGCCAGCTCACCAGTTCATGAGTTTTCCTACGAGCAGTACTTC. The V and J genes are TRBV18 and TRBJ2-7; the D is unclear. With 2 bases removed from V and 1 base from J, the gap between germline ends came to 12 bases. Germline loops: CDR1 KGHSH, CDR2 LQKENI. This CDR3 is 15 amino acids long.

This clonotype was counted a few times. This chain links TRBV12-3 or TRBV12-4 with TRBJ2-2, with TRBD2 matching over 7 bases. V was pared by 4 bases and J by 5 bases, with 10 bases of the junction left unmatched. This CDR3 is 16 amino acids long. The CDR3 region is CASSYATGGGTGELFF. Written as DNA, the CDR3 is TGTGCCAGCAGTTACGCGACGGGAGGTGGTACCGGGGAGCTGTTTTTT.

This clonotype showed up just a few times. V gene TRBV11-3 combines with J gene TRBJ2-3, with 14 positions matching TRBD2. CDR3 size: 16 residues. The J segment lost 7 bases and the V segment lost 5 bases, leaving 8 bases of the junction unmatched. CDR1 SGHNT and CDR2 YENEEA come from the germline V gene. CDR3 in amino acids: CASSTRTSGRPYTQYF. The CDR3 bases are TGTGCCAGCAGCACCAGGACTAGCGGGAGGCCATATACGCAGTATTTT.

This clonotype was found many times. This rearrangement joins TRBV11-2 to TRBJ2-7; no reliable D call. Trimming removed 1 base from V and 0 bases from J, with 10 bases in between. CDR1 is SGHAT and CDR2 is FQNNGV in the germline V gene. This CDR3 spans 15 amino acids. This chain's CDR3 is CASSLGAVSSYEQYF. The CDR3 DNA reads as TGTGCCAGCAGCTTAGGGGCAGTCAGCTCCTACGAGCAGTACTTC.

Written as DNA, the CDR3 is TGTGCCAGTAGTATAGAAATTTCGGCGGACTCTGGGGCCAACGTCCTGACTTTC. It encodes CASSIEISADSGANVLTF. The V gene is TRBV19, the J gene TRBJ2-6; D call uncertain. This CDR3 contains 18 residues. Between the trimmed V and J ends, which lost 0 bases and 0 bases, there was a span of 12 bases. Germline CDR1 reads LNHDA; CDR2 reads SQIVND (reference sequence).

V and J are TRBV4-3 and TRBJ2-2, with D perhaps being TRBD1 or TRBD2 (7 bases each). The CDR3 length is 18 residues. Germline V CDR1 and CDR2: LGHNA, YSLEER. The ends were cut back, 2 bases at V and 1 base at J, with 17 bases in the middle. This CDR3 reads CASSQKSGGGWNTGELFF. CDR3 nucleotides: TGCGCCAGCAGCCAAAAGTCAGGGGGGGGCTGGAACACCGGGGAGCTGTTTTTT.

The chain's CDR3 is CASSQDVLGANTQYF. The DNA for the CDR3 is TGTGCCAGCAGCCAAGACGTTCTAGGCGCAAATACGCAGTATTTT. The chain links TRBV4-2 to TRBJ2-3; D is uncertain. V lost 0 bases, J lost 7 bases, and 14 bases lay in between. The CDR3 covers 15 residues. The germline V gene encodes CDR1 LGHNA and CDR2 YNFKEQ.

Concerning this clonotype itself: This may be a read error: a much more frequent sequence differs by one nucleotide. The chain joins TRBV6-9 to TRBJ2-2; D may be TRBD1 or TRBD2 (5 bases each). The CDR3 extends over 19 amino acids. Germline CDR1 reads MNHGY; CDR2 reads SVAAGI. The CDR3 bases are TGCGCCAGCAGTGACAGTCGACGCCTGAACATAGGGAACACCGGGGAGCTGTCTTTT. Its translation is CASSDSRRLNIGNTGELSF.

CDR3 nucleotides: TGTGCCAGCAGCTCCCCTAGCGGAGGGACCTACGAGCAGTACTTC. Amino acids: CASSSPSGGTYEQYF. The V and J genes are TRBV13 and TRBJ2-7; 7 nucleotides align to TRBD2. Germline trimming cut 4 bases from V and 2 bases from J; bases unmatched to any gene: 8. Germline V CDR1 and CDR2: PRHDT, FYEKMQ (reference sequence). The CDR3 spans 15 residues.

The chain couples TRBV4-2 to TRBJ1-5, with TRBD1 identical over 10 bases. Germline CDR1 and CDR2: LGHNA and YNFKEQ. The CDR3 length is 21 residues. The V gene end was trimmed by 2 bases and the J gene end by 0 bases; junction bases not matched to a gene: 16. CDR3 residues: CASSQTVVGQGFRYSNQPQHF. The DNA for the CDR3 is TGTGCCAGCAGCCAAACCGTCGTGGGACAGGGGTTTAGGTATAGCAATCAGCCCCAGCATTTT.

This clonotype was seen more than once but under ten times. The rearrangement links TRBV19 to TRBJ1-5; a possible D gene is TRBD1 (5 bases). Germline loops: CDR1 LNHDA, CDR2 SQIVND (reference sequence). V gave up 5 bases and J gave up 1 base, with 18 bases separating them. The CDR3 consists of 17 residues. The CDR3, as DNA: TGTGCCAGTAGTTCCCTCTCGGGGGTGCTGAGCAATCAGCCCCAGCATTTT. Translated: CASSSLSGVLSNQPQHF. The whole variable domain, filled in from reference TRBV19 and TRBJ1-5, reads DGGITQSPKYLFRKEGQNVTLSCEQNLNHDAMYWYRQDPGQGLRLIYYSQIVNDFQKGDIAEGYSVSREKKESFPLTVTSAQKNPTAFYLCASSSLSGVLSNQPQHFGDGTRLSIL.